In this sample, the clone carrying this T cell receptor beta chain turned up once. The target antigen is unknown. Produced via immunoSEQ multiplex PCR; TCRdb's table is partial and in-frame only. This sample carries about 50,000 clones, roughly 75% of them seen once, and the ten largest clones take around 5%. Indicated time point: week 47, end of study. All doses held 300 ug of mutant IDH1 20-mer peptide, with topical imiquimod. Across weeks 1, 3, 5, 7, 11, 15, 19 and 23, patients received a vaccination each time, eight in all. The sample comes from a study of a mutant IDH1 vaccine in newly diagnosed glioma. The sequence derives from a man in his fifties or sixties with glioma. The sequences come from PBMCs, collected from a glioma patient whose treatment included an IDH1 peptide vaccine.

This CDR3 reads CASSVLGPDQPQHF. CDR3 DNA: TGTGCCAGCAGCGTACTGGGGCCCGATCAGCCCCAGCATTTT. The gene calls are TRBV11-2 and TRBJ1-5; D is perhaps TRBD1 (5 bases). The V and J ends lost 5 bases and 5 bases respectively, with 13 bases between them. This CDR3 spans 14 amino acids. Germline CDR1 SGHAT, CDR2 FQNNGV.